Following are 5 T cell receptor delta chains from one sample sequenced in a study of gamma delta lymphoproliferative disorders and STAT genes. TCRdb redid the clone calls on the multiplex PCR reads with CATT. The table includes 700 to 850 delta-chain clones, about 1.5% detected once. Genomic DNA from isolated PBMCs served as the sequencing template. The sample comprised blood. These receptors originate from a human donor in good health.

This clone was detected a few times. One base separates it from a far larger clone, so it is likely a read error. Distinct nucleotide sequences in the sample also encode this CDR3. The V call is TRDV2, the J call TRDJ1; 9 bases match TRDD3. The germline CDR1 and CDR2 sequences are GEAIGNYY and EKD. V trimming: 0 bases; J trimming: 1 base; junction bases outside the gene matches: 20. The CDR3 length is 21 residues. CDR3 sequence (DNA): TGTGCCTGTGACACCGTAGGGAAGACTGGGGGACTTGGGGAGTCCACCGATAAACTCATCTTT. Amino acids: CACDTVGKTGGLGESTDKLIF.

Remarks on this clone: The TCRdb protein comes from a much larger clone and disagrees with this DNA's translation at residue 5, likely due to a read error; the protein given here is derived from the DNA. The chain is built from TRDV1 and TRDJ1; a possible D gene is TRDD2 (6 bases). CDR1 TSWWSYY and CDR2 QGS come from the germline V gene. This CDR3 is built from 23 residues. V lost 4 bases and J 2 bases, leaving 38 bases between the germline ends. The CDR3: CALGGLHFSSSGFLFLRTDKLIF. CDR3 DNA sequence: TGTGCTCTTGGGGGACTCCACTTTTCTTCCTCCGGGTTTCTGTTTTTAAGAACCGATAAACTCATCTTT.

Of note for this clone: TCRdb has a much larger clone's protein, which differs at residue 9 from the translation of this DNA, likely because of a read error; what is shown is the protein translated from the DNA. CDR3 amino acids: CACDPLGDIHTDKLIF. Written as DNA, the CDR3 is TGTGCCTGTGATCCACTGGGGGATATACACACCGATAAACTCATCTTT. This chain uses TRDV2 with TRDJ1, with 11 bases fitting TRDD3. J gave up 0 bases and V 4 bases, and 6 bases lay outside the gene matches. The germline V gene encodes CDR1 GEAIGNYY and CDR2 EKD. The CDR3 has 16 residues.

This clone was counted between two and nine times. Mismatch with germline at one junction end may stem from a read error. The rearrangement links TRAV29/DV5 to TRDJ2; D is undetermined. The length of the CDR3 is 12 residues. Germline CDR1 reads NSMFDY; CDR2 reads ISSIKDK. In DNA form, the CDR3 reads TGTGCAGCCCTCGAAAGAAACACACCTCTTATCTTT. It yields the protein CAALERNTPLIF. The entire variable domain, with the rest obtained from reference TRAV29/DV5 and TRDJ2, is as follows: DQQVKQNSPSLSVQEGRISILNCDYTNSMFDYFLWYKKYPAEGPTFLISISSIKDKNEDGRFTVFLNKSAKHLSLHIVPSQPGDSAVYFCAALERNTPLIFGKGTQLIVEP.

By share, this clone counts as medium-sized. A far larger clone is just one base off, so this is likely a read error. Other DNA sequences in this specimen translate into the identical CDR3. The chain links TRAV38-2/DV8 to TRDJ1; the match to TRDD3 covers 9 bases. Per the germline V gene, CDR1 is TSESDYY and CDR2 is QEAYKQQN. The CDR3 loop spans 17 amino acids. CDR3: CAYSTPTGGPYTDKLIF. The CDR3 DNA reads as TGTGCCTATAGTACCCCGACTGGGGGACCTTACACCGATAAACTCATCTTT.